This record looks at one T cell receptor beta chain sequence and its context. It lacks a known antigen. No qualities accompany the bases; no much larger clone lies one base away. The source of the sample is a study of OX40 agonist ivuxolimab in advanced cancers. About the full investigation: Ivuxolimab, which targeted the costimulatory receptor OX40 (CD134), was an agonistic, fully human IgG2 monoclonal antibody. Of the 50 or so patients in dose escalation, 19 had hepatocellular carcinoma, about 15 had melanoma, 9 had renal cell carcinoma and 9 had head and neck cancer. The purpose of peripheral TCRbeta sequencing was to test whether ivuxolimab changed TCR sequence diversity and led to clonal T-cell expansion. Partial responses occurred in three dose-escalation patients, of whom one had hepatocellular carcinoma and two had cutaneous melanoma. The paper describes the monotherapy dose-escalation part (N of about 47 patients) of the phase I trial of ivuxolimab. Patients were allowed to have had prior anti-PD-1, anti-PD-L1 or anti-CTLA-4 therapy, and less than 45% of the dose-escalation patients had previously received checkpoint inhibitors. Intravenous ivuxolimab was administered to patients every 2 weeks at six dose levels: 0.01, 0.1, 0.3, 1.5, 3 and 10 mg/kg. In the dose-escalation cohort, around four fifths of patients were male, and the mean age was approximately 64 years, with a range of roughly 20 to 80.

Overall study outcomes, separate from this receptor: The antigen specificity of the clonally expanded peripheral T cells was not determined. Partial responders in the 0.1-3.0 mg/kg groups had among the lowest normalized peripheral clonal expansion, especially among CD8+ T cells. At doses of 0.1 to 3.0 mg/kg, clonal expansion of both CD4+ and CD8+ blood T cells was observed from baseline to week 6. After ivuxolimab, expanded clones were on average more numerous among CD8+ T cells than among CD4+ T cells. Low levels of normalized T-cell clonal expansion were also seen in some patients who did not respond.

From V the trimming removes 0 bases and from J it removes 2 bases, while the gene matches leave 7 bases of the junction unaccounted for. The germline V gene yields MGHRA for CDR1 and YSYEKL for CDR2. The CDR3 covers 16 residues, taking in both the cysteine and the phenylalanine. The only DNA kept is the CDR3, 48 bases in frame from the first base. Genomic DNA was extracted from sorted cells for sequencing of the TCRbeta CDR3 region. The immunoSEQ Assay was used to sequence the TCRbeta CDR3 regions. Held by TCRdb, this immuneACCESS table contains in-frame sequences only and omits some clones. Under half of the omission traces to an unresolved V gene where checked; the cause of the rest is unknown. In this sample the table shows tens of thousands of clones, 80% to 90% of which occur a single time. 35% to 45% of the sample is taken by the ten largest. Patients with autoimmune disease history or receiving systemic immunosuppression were excluded from the trial. Peripheral blood for TCR sequencing was collected from all dose cohorts at baseline, on cycle 4 day 1, and on cycle 7 day 1. Samples were obtained from an open-label, multicenter, first-in-human phase I dose-escalation trial of ivuxolimab. Adults with locally advanced or metastatic melanoma, renal cell, hepatocellular, or head and neck squamous cell carcinoma were enrolled in the trial. CD4+ and CD8+ T cells were sorted separately from peripheral blood before TCR sequencing.

The chain was built from TRBV4-1 and TRBJ2-7, and TRBD2 aligns with 7 junction nucleotides. This specimen consisted of CD4+ or CD8+ T cells sorted from blood, obtained in a trial of the OX40 agonist ivuxolimab. The TCR originated in an adult with an advanced solid tumor such as melanoma, head and neck, liver or kidney cancer. In nucleotides, the sequence is TGCGCCAGCAGCCAAGAGTCGGCTAGCGGTACCTACGAGCAGTACTTC. Protein translation: CASSQESASGTYEQYF.